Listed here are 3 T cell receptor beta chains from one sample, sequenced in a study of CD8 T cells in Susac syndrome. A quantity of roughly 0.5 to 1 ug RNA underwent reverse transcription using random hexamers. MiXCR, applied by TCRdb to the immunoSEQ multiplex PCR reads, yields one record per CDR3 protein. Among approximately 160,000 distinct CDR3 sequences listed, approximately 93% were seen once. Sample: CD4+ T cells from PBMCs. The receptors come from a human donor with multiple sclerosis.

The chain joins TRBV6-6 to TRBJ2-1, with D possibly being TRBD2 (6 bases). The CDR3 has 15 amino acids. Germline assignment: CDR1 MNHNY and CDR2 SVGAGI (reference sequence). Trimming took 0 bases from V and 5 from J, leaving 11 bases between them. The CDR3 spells CASSYSGGDDNEQFF. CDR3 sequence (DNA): TGTGCCAGCAGTTACTCTGGAGGGGACGACAATGAGCAGTTCTTC.

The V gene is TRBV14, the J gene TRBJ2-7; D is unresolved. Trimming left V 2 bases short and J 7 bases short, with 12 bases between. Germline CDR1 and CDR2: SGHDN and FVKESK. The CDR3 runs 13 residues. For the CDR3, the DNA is TGTGCCAGCAGCCAATCCGTGGGTGGGGAGCAGTACTTC. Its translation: CASSQSVGGEQYF.

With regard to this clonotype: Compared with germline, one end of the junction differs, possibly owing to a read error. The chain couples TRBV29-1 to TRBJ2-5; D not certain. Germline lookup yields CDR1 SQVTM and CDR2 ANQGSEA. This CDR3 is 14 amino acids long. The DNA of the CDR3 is TGCAGCGTTGTGTTAGCCTCAAACCAAGAGACCCAGTATTTC. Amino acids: CSVVLASNQETQYF.